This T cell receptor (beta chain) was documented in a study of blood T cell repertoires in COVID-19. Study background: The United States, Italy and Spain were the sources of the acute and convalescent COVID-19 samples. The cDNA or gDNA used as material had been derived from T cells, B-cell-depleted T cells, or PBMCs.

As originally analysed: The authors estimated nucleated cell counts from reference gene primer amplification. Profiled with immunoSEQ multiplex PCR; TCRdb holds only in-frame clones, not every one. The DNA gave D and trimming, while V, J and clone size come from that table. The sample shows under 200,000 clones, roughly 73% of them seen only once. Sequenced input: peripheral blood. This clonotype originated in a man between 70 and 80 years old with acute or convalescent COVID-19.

CDR3 residues: CASSLGQGASGTEAFF. Written as DNA, the CDR3 is TGTGCCAGCAGTTTAGGACAGGGGGCCTCTGGCACTGAAGCTTTCTTT. J is TRBJ1-1 and V is TRBV27; 11 positions agree with TRBD1. With V trimmed by 2 bases and J by 4 bases, 6 bases remained unmatched. This CDR3 has 16 amino acids. From germline, CDR1 is MNHEY and CDR2 SMNVEV (reference sequence).